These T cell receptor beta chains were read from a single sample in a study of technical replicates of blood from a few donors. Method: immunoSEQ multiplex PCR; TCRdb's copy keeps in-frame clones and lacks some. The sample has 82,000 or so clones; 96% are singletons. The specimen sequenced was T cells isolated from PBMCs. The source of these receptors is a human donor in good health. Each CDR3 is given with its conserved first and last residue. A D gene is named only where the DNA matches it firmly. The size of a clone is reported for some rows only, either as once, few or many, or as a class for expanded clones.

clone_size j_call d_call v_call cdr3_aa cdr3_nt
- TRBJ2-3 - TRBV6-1 CASSQADTQYF TGTGCCAGCAGCCAGGCAGATACGCAGTATTTT
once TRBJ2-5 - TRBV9 CASSGNVRQETQYF TGTGCCAGCAGCGGCAACGTTAGACAAGAGACCCAGTACTTC
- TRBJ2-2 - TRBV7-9 CASSLGLFGELFF TGTGCCAGCAGCTTAGGACTATTCGGGGAGCTGTTTTTT
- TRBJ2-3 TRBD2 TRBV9 CASTVGGLAGVEAQYF TGTGCCAGCACTGTGGGAGGACTAGCGGGCGTCGAGGCGCAGTATTTT
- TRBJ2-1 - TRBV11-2 CASSRRVGVDEQFF TGTGCCAGCAGCAGGAGAGTAGGGGTGGATGAGCAGTTCTTC
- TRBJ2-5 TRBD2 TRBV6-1 CASSFLSGEQETQYF TGTGCCAGCAGTTTCCTTAGCGGGGAACAAGAGACCCAGTACTTC
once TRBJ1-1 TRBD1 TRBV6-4 CASRSETGGRNTEAFF TGTGCCAGCAGATCCGAGACAGGGGGAAGGAACACTGAAGCTTTCTTT
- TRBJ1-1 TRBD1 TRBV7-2 CASSPGGESTEAFF TGTGCCAGCAGTCCAGGGGGCGAGAGCACTGAAGCTTTCTTT
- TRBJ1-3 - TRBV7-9 CATPAPHSGNTIYF TGTGCCACCCCCGCGCCCCACTCTGGAAACACCATATATTTT
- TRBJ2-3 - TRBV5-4 CAIHQDNTDTQYF TGTGCCATCCACCAGGACAACACAGATACGCAGTATTTT
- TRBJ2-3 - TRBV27 CASREVEREVEGADTQYF TGTGCCAGCAGGGAAGTGGAAAGGGAGGTAGAAGGGGCAGATACGCAGTATTTT
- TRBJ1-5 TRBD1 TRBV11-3 CASSLGSGYRGWIQPQHF TGTGCCAGCAGCTTAGGGAGTGGGTACAGGGGATGGATTCAGCCCCAGCATTTT
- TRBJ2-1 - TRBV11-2 CASSLEVGVGEQFF TGTGCCAGCAGCTTAGAGGTGGGAGTAGGTGAGCAGTTCTTC
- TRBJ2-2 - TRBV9 CASSVGGYTGELFF TGTGCCAGCAGCGTAGGAGGGTATACCGGGGAGCTGTTTTTT
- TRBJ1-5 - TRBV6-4 CASSDSNSRQGQPQHF TGTGCCAGCAGTGACTCGAACAGCCGGCAGGGTCAGCCCCAGCATTTT
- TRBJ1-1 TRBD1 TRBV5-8 CASSQPDRMNTEAFF TGTGCCAGCAGCCAACCGGACAGGATGAACACTGAAGCTTTCTTT
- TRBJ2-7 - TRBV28 CASSLTTRSYEQYF TGTGCCAGCAGCCTAACCACTAGATCTTACGAGCAGTACTTC
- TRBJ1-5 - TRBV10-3 CAISENIGDRMNQPQHF TGTGCCATCAGTGAAAATATAGGAGACAGAATGAATCAGCCCCAGCATTTT
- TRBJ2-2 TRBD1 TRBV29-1 CSVEAADRGLTGELFF TGCAGCGTTGAAGCCGCCGACAGGGGTCTAACCGGGGAGCTGTTTTTT
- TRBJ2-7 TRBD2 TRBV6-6 CASRISGTSHYEQYF TGTGCCAGCAGAATATCCGGGACTAGCCATTACGAGCAGTACTTC
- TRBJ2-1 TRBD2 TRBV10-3 CAISESSSGRSVRNEQFF TGTGCCATCAGTGAGTCTTCTAGCGGGAGAAGCGTTCGGAATGAGCAGTTCTTC
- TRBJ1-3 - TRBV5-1 CASMTGPGNTIYF TGCGCCAGCATGACAGGCCCTGGAAACACCATATATTTT
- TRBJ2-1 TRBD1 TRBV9 CASSVGDRAYNEQFF TGTGCCAGCAGCGTGGGGGACAGGGCCTACAATGAGCAGTTCTTC
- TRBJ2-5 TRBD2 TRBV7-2 CASSLPASGRQETQYF TGTGCCAGCAGCTTACCGGCTAGCGGGAGACAAGAGACCCAGTACTTC
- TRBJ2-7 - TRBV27 CASSYRQGPLLYEQYF TGTGCCAGCAGCTACAGGCAGGGGCCCCTTCTGTACGAGCAGTACTTC
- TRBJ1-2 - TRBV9 CASSAEGGRGYTF TGTGCCAGCAGCGCCGAGGGGGGGCGGGGCTACACCTTC
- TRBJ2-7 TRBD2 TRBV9 CASSVAGLAAEQYF TGTGCCAGCAGCGTAGCGGGACTAGCCGCCGAGCAGTACTTC
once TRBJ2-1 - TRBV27 CASSLSRSGEQFF TGTGCCAGCAGTTTATCGAGATCAGGTGAGCAGTTCTTC
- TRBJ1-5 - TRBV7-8 CASSPDSGSNQPQHF TGTGCCAGCAGCCCCGACTCGGGGAGCAATCAGCCCCAGCATTTT
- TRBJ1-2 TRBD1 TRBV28 CASSSPGTVLSYGYTF TGTGCCAGCAGTTCCCCGGGGACAGTCCTCTCATATGGCTACACCTTC
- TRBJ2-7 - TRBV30 CAWMGISYEQYF TGTGCTTGGATGGGCATTAGCTACGAGCAGTACTTC
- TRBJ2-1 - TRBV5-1 CASSLELVYEQFF TGCGCCAGCAGCTTAGAACTAGTATATGAGCAGTTCTTC
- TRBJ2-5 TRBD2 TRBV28 CASSSGTSGSFWRRETQYF TGTGCCAGCAGCTCCGGGACTAGCGGGAGTTTTTGGCGACGGGAGACCCAGTACTTC
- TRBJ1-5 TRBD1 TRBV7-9 CASSSGQGGQPQHF TGTGCCAGCAGCTCCGGACAGGGGGGACAGCCCCAGCATTTT
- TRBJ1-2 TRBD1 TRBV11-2 CASSLGQGQDGYTF TGTGCCAGCAGCTTAGGACAGGGCCAAGATGGCTACACCTTC
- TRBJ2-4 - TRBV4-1 CASSQIDSKLAKNIQYF TGCGCCAGCAGCCAAATCGATTCTAAGCTAGCCAAAAACATTCAGTACTTC
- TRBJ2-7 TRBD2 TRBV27 CASSLVAGPYEQYF TGTGCCAGCAGTTTAGTAGCGGGCCCCTACGAGCAGTACTTC
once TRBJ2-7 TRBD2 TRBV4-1 CASSQVAGRYEQYF TGCGCCAGCAGCCAAGTAGCGGGTAGGTACGAGCAGTACTTC
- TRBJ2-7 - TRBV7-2 CASSSTAYGEQYF TGTGCCAGCAGCTCGACCGCATACGGGGAGCAGTACTTC
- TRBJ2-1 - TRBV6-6 CASSYVGKEQFF TGTGCCAGCAGTTATGTCGGGAAGGAGCAGTTCTTC
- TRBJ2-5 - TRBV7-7 CASSLAAAQETQYF TGTGCTAGCAGCTTGGCGGCAGCACAAGAGACCCAGTACTTC
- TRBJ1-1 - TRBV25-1 CASSLSGYTEAFF TGTGCCAGCAGTCTTTCGGGTTATACTGAAGCTTTCTTT
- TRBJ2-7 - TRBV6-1 CASTLATGYEQYF TGTGCCAGCACCTTAGCCACTGGTTACGAGCAGTACTTC
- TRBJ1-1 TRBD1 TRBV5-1 CASSFQDRATEAFF TGCGCCAGCAGCTTTCAGGACAGGGCCACTGAAGCTTTCTTT
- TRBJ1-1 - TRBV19 CASSSRNTEAFF TGTGCCAGTAGTTCCAGGAACACTGAAGCTTTCTTT
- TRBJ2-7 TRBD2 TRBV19 CASSIFSGRDEQYF TGTGCCAGTAGTATTTTTAGCGGGAGAGACGAGCAGTACTTC
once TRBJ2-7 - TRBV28 CASSLVDRSYEQYF TGTGCCAGCAGTTTGGTCGACAGGTCCTACGAGCAGTACTTC
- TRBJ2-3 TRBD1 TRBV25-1 CASSGTGSADTQYF TGTGCCAGCAGCGGGACAGGGAGTGCGGATACGCAGTATTTT
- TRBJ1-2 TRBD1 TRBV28 CASSLEGATGIYTF TGTGCCAGCAGTTTAGAGGGGGCGACGGGAATCTACACCTTC
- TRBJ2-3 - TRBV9 CASSVSQIADTQYF TGTGCCAGCAGCGTATCCCAGATTGCAGATACGCAGTATTTT
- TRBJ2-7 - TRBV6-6 CASSYRGNYEQYF TGTGCCAGCAGTTATAGGGGGAACTACGAGCAGTACTTC
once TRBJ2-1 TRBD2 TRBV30 CAWNSGPPYNEQFF TGTGCCTGGAATAGCGGGCCTCCCTACAATGAGCAGTTCTTC
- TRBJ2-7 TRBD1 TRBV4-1 CASSRPGQVDEQYF TGCGCCAGCAGCCGACCAGGACAGGTCGACGAGCAGTACTTC